This TCR beta chain is drawn from a study of follicular helper T cells after annual influenza vaccination. Study details: Some donors were sampled over the 2013-2014, 2014-2015 and 2015-2016 vaccinations. Study-level results: Each annual vaccination recalled recurring oligoclonal ICOS+CD38+ cTfh clonotypes.

In regard to this clone: Its antigen is currently unknown.

Time point specified: 2014-2015 season, 7 days after vaccination. Sorted cTfh were non-naive CD4+CXCR5+PD-1+, either ICOS+CD38+ or ICOS-CD38-. Assay used: immunoSEQ multiplex PCR; TCRdb lists only in-frame clones, some missing. The sample has several thousand clones; roughly 80% are singletons. The TCR was taken from an adult who received the influenza vaccine. The sample consisted of CXCR5+ CD38- circulating T follicular helper cells from blood, taken 7 days after influenza vaccination. Stated subset: circulating Tfh, non-naive CD4+CXCR5+PD-1+ (ICOS+CD38+ or ICOS-CD38-).

The CDR3: CASSQDLGRGTGELFF. CDR3 bases: TGTGCCAGCAGCCAAGATCTCGGCAGGGGCACCGGGGAGCTGTTTTTT. The chain has TRBV4-2 and TRBJ2-2; the D gene is possibly TRBD1 (6 bases). The V end was cut by 0 bases, the J end by 4 bases, with 12 bases between. The germline V gene encodes CDR1 LGHNA and CDR2 YNFKEQ. The CDR3 is 16 residues long.